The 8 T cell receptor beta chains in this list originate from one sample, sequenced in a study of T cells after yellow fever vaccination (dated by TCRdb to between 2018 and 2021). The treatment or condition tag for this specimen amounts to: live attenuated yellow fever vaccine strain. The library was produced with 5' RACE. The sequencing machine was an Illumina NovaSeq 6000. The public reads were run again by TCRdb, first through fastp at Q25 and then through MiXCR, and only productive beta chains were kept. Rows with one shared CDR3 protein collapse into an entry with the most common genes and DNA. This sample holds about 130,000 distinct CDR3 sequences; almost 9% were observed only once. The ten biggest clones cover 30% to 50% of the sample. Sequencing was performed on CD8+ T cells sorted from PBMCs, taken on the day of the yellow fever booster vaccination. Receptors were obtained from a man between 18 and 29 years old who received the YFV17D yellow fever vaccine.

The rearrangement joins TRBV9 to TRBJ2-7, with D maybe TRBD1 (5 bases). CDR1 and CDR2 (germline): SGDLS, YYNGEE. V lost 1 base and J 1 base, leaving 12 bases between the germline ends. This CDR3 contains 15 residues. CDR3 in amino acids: CASSVSGGASYEQYF. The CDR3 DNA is TGTGCCAGCAGCGTAAGTGGTGGGGCTTCCTACGAGCAGTACTTC.

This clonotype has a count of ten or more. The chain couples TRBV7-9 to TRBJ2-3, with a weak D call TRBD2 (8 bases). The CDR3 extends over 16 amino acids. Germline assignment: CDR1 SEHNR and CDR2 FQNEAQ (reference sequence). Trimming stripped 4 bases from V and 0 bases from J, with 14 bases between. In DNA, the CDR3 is TGTGCCAGCAGCTCCGCGGGGGGACAGAGCACAGATACGCAGTATTTT. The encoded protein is CASSSAGGQSTDTQYF.

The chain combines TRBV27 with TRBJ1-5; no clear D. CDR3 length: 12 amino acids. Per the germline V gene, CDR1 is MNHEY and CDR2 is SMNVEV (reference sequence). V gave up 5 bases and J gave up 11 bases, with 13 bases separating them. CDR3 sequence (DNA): TGTGCCAGCAGTCCCCACGGGGTGGCCCAGCATTTT. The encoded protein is CASSPHGVAQHF.

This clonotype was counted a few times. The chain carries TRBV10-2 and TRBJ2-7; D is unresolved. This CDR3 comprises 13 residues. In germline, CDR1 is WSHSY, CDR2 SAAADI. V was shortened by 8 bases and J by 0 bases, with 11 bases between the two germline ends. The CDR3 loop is CASGEGTSYEQYF. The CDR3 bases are TGCGCCAGCGGGGAAGGAACCTCCTACGAGCAGTACTTC.

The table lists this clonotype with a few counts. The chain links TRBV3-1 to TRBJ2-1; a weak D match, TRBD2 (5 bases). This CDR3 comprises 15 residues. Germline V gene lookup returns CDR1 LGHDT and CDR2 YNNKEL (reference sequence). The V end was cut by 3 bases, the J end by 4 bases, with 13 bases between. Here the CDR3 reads CASSQPRAEYNEQFF. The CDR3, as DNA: TGTGCCAGCAGCCAGCCGAGGGCAGAGTACAATGAGCAGTTCTTC.

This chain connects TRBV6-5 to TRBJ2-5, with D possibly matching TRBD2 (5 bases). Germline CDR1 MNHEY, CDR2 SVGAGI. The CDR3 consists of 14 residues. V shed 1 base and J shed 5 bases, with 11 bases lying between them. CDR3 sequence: CASSYFSPGETQYF. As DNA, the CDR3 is TGTGCCAGCAGTTACTTTAGCCCGGGGGAGACCCAGTACTTC.

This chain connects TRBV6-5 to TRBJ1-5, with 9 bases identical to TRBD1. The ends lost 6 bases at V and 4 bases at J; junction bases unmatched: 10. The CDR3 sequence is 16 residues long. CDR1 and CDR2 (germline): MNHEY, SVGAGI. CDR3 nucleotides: TGTGCCAGCAGGCCCTCGACAGGGGGTTTAAATCAGCCCCAGCATTTT. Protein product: CASRPSTGGLNQPQHF.

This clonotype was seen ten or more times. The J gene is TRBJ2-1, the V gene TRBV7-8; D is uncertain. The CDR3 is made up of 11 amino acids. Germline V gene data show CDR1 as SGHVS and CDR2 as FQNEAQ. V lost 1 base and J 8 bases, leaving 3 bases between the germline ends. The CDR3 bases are TGTGCCAGCAGCTTAGGGGATGAGCAGTTCTTC. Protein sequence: CASSLGDEQFF.